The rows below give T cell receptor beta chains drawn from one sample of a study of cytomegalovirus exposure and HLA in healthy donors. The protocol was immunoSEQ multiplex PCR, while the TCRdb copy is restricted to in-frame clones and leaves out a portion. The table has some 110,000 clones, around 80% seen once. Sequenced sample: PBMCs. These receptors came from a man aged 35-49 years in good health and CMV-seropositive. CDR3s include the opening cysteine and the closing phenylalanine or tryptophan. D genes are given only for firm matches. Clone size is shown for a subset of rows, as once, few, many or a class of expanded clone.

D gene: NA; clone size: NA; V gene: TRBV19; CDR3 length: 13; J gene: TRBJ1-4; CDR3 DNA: TGTGCCACCTACGGGAGCCTCAATGAAAAACTGTTTTTT; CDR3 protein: CATYGSLNEKLFF
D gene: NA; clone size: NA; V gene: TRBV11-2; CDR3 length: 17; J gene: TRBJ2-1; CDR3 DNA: TGTGCCAGCAGCTTAGGGGTAAGGGGTCGTTCCTACAATGAGCAGTTCTTC; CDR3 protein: CASSLGVRGRSYNEQFF
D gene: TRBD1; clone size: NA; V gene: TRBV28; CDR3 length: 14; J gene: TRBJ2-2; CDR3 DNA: TGTGCCAGCCGACAGGGAGTAAACACCGGGGAGCTGTTTTTT; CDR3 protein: CASRQGVNTGELFF
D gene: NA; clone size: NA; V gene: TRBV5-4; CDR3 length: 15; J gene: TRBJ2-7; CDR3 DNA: TGTGCCAGTAGCTATGATCCGGGGAGCTCCTACGAGCAGTACTTC; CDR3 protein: CASSYDPGSSYEQYF
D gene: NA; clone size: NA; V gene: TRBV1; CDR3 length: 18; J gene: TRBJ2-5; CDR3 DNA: TGCACCAGCAGCTTACGGACTAGCGGAGACCCCCCCCAAGAGACCCAGTACTTC; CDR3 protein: CTSSLRTSGDPPQETQYF
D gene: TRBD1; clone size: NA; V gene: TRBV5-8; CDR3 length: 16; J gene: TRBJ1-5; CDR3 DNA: TGTGCCAGCAGCCAAGGGGACAGATTTAGCAATCAGCCCCAGCATTTT; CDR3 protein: CASSQGDRFSNQPQHF
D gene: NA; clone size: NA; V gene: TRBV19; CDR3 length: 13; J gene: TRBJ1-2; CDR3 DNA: TGTGCCAGTAGTACCGAGACAGGTCGGGGCTACACCTTC; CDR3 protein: CASSTETGRGYTF
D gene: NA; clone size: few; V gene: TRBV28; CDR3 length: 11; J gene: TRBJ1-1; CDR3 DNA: TGTGCCAGCAGATCAAACAGGTGGGCTTTCTTT; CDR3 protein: CASRSNRWAFF
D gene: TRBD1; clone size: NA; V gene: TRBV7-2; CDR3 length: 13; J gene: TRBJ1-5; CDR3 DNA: TGTGCCAGCAGCTTACAGGGGGGTCAGCCCCAGCATTTT; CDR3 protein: CASSLQGGQPQHF
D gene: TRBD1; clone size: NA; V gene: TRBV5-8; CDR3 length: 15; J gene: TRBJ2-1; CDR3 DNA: TGTGCCAGCAGCCTTCCCGGACAGGAGAGCGATGAGCAGTTCTTC; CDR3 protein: CASSLPGQESDEQFF
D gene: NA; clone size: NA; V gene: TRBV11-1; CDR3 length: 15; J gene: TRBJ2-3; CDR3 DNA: TGTGCCAGCAGCCCGGACCAGGGAAGCACAGATACGCAGTATTTT; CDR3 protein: CASSPDQGSTDTQYF
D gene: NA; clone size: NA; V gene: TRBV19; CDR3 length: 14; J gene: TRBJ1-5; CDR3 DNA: TGTGCCAGTAGCACCGCGGCTGGCAATCAGCCCCAGCATTTT; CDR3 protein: CASSTAAGNQPQHF
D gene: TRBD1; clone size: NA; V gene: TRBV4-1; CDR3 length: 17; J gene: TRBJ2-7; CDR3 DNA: TGCGCCAGCAGCCAGGAACCTTCCGGGACAGGGTCCTACGAGCAGTACTTC; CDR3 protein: CASSQEPSGTGSYEQYF
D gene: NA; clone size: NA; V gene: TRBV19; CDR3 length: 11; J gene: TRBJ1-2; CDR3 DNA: TGTGCCAGCTATCTTAACTATGGCTACACCTTC; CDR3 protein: CASYLNYGYTF
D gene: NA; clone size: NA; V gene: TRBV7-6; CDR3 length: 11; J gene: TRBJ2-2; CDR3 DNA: TGTGCCAGCAGACGAGCCGGGGAGCTGTTTTTT; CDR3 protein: CASRRAGELFF
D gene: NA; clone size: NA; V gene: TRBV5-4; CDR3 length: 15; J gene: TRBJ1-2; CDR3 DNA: TGTGCCAGCAGCTTGTTTACTCGCGGGGGCTATGGCTACACCTTC; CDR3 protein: CASSLFTRGGYGYTF
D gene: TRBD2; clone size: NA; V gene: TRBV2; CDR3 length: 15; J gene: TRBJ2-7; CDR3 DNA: TGTGCCAGCAGCTCTACTAGCGGGGGCCTCTACGAGCAGTACTTC; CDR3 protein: CASSSTSGGLYEQYF
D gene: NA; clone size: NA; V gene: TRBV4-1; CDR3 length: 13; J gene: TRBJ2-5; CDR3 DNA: TGCGCCAGCAGCCAAGCTAGTGGAGAGACCCAGTACTTC; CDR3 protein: CASSQASGETQYF
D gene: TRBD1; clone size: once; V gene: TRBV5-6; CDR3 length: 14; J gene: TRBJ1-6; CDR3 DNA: TGTGCCACCGGCCAGGACAGGGGTAATTCACCCCTCCACTTT; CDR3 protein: CATGQDRGNSPLHF
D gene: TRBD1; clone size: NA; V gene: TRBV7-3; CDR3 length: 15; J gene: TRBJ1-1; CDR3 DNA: TGTGCCAGCAGCTTGGGGGGCAGGGGGCTTGGTGAAGCTTTCTTT; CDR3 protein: CASSLGGRGLGEAFF
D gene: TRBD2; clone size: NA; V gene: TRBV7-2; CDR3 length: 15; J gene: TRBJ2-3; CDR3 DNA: TGTGCCAGCAGCTTAACTAGCGGTCGCACAGATACGCAGTATTTT; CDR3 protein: CASSLTSGRTDTQYF
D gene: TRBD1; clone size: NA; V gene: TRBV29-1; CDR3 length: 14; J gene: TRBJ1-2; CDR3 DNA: TGCAGCGTTGAAAGGGACAGCGACGGCTTTAGCTACACCTTC; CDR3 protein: CSVERDSDGFSYTF
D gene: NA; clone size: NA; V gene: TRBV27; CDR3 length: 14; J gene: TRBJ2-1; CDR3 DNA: TGTGCCAGCAGTTCTAGCGACCCTAACAATGAGCAGTTCTTC; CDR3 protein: CASSSSDPNNEQFF
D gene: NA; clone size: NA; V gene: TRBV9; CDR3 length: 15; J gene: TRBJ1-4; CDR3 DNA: TGTGCCAGCAGCGTATTTCAGGGGATTGGCGAAAAACTGTTTTTT; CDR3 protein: CASSVFQGIGEKLFF
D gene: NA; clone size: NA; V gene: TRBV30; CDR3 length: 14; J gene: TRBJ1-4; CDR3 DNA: TGTGCCTGGACAGGGGCCGGGTACGATGAAAAACTGTTTTTT; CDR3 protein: CAWTGAGYDEKLFF
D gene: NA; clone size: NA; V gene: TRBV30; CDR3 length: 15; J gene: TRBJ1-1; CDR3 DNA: TGTGCCTGGAGTGTACCCCCCTATCTGAACACTGAAGCTTTCTTT; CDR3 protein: CAWSVPPYLNTEAFF
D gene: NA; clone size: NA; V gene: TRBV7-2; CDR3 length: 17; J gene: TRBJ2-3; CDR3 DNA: TGTGCCAGCAGCTTAGGGTCGGGACCCGCCGGGGGAGATACGCAGTATTTT; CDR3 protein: CASSLGSGPAGGDTQYF
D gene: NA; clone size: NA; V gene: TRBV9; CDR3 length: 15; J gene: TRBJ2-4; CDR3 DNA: TGTGCCAGCAGCGAGACCCCGGGGAACAAAAACATTCAGTACTTC; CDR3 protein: CASSETPGNKNIQYF
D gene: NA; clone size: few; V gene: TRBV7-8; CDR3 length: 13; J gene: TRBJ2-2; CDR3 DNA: TGTGCCAGCAGCTTAACCACACCTGGGGAGCTGTTTTTT; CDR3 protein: CASSLTTPGELFF
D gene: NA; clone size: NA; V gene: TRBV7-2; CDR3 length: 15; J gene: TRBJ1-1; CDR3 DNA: TGTGCCAGCAGTATCTTGGTAGTCATGAACACTGAAGCTTTCTTT; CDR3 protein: CASSILVVMNTEAFF